These 25 T cell receptor beta chains came from one sample sequenced in a study of cytomegalovirus exposure and HLA in healthy donors. Primers included in the PCR were 60 Vbeta and 13 Jbeta primers. TCRdb keeps only in-frame clones here, not all; method: immunoSEQ multiplex PCR. The data show 250,000 to 350,000 clones, 85% to 90% seen once. What was sequenced was PBMCs. All receptors derive from a woman aged 18-35 years in good health and CMV-seronegative.

The gene calls are TRBV2 and TRBJ1-2, with TRBD1 matching over 8 bases. Germline CDR1 reads SNHLY; CDR2 reads FYNNEI. V trimming: 3 bases; J trimming: 2 bases; junction bases outside the gene matches: 8. The CDR3 is 16 residues long. The CDR3 DNA reads as TGTGCCAGCAGTGACGCCAGGGGGCTGGAGAACTATGGCTACACCTTC. Translation gives CASSDARGLENYGYTF. The complete variable domain, with remaining parts taken from reference TRBV2 and TRBJ1-2, reads EPEVTQTPSHQVTQMGQEVILRCVPISNHLYFYWYRQILGQKVEFLVSFYNNEISEKSEIFDDQFSVERPDGSNFTLKIRSTKLEDSAMYFCASSDARGLENYGYTFGSGTRLTVV.

V is TRBV11-2 and J is TRBJ2-7, with a weak D call TRBD2 (5 bases). Germline V gives CDR1 SGHAT, CDR2 FQNNGV. The V gene lost 3 bases and the J gene lost 0 bases, with 9 bases spanning the gap. The CDR3 runs 14 residues. CDR3 loop: CASSFPGSSYEQYF. The CDR3 bases are TGTGCCAGCAGCTTCCCGGGGAGCTCCTACGAGCAGTACTTC.

The chain joins TRBV18 to TRBJ2-1; D is undetermined. V lost 3 bases to trimming and J lost 9 bases, with 12 bases between them. Germline-derived CDR1 and CDR2 are KGHSH and LQKENI. The CDR3 covers 13 residues. In nucleotides, the CDR3 is TGTGCCAGCTCACCGATCACAGAGATTGAGCAGTTCTTC. Amino acid sequence: CASSPITEIEQFF.

The V gene is TRBV18, the J gene TRBJ2-4; tentatively, D is TRBD2 (5 bases). This CDR3 has 14 residues. V lost 3 bases, J lost 12 bases, and 18 bases lay in between. CDR1 and CDR2 (germline): KGHSH, LQKENI. The CDR3 DNA is TGTGCCAGCTCACCCCCAGGAGGCAGAAACCCTCAGTACTTC. Its translation: CASSPPGGRNPQYF.

The chain couples TRBV14 to TRBJ2-5; D uncertain. V was cut by 0 bases and J by 1 base, with 6 bases left in between. Germline loops: CDR1 SGHDN, CDR2 FVKESK. The CDR3 length is 14 residues. The CDR3 protein is CASSQDWLQETQYF. CDR3 DNA: TGTGCCAGCAGCCAAGATTGGCTCCAAGAGACCCAGTACTTC.

CDR3 sequence: CASSGLRGGEQFF. The CDR3 region has the DNA TGTGCCAGCAGTGGATTGCGGGGGGGGGAGCAGTTCTTC. The chain recombines TRBV6-4 with TRBJ2-1; 9 positions match TRBD2. The CDR3 has 13 amino acids. Germline V lookup: CDR1 MRHNA, CDR2 SNTAGT. V was clipped by 4 bases and J by 10 bases; unmatched bases: 5.

As concerns this clone: One end of the junction fails to match germline, which may point to a read error. Distinct nucleotide sequences in the sample also encode this CDR3. V usage is TRBV5-1 and J usage is TRBJ1-6, with D uncertain. Germline V gene data show CDR1 as SGHRS and CDR2 as YFSETQ. The CDR3 spans 16 residues. In nucleotides, the CDR3 is TGCGCCAGCAGCTTGGACGCTAGCGGATATAATTCCCCCCTCCACTTT. It codes for CASSLDASGYNSPLHF.

This sequence joins TRBV6-4 and TRBJ2-4, with 7 bases lining up with TRBD1. The CDR3 runs 14 residues. With V trimmed by 2 bases and J by 6 bases, 4 bases remained unmatched. The germline gives CDR1 MRHNA, CDR2 SNTAGT. The CDR3 loop is CASSDGQEANIQYF. The CDR3 coding sequence is TGTGCCAGCAGTGACGGACAGGAGGCAAACATTCAGTACTTC.

V gene TRBV27 combines with J gene TRBJ1-2; 7 bases align to TRBD1. V lost 3 bases, J lost 8 bases, and 9 bases stayed unmatched. From germline, CDR1 is MNHEY and CDR2 SMNVEV (reference sequence). The CDR3 loop spans 14 amino acids. CDR3 region: CASSFHPGGKGYTF. Written as DNA, the CDR3 is TGTGCCAGCAGTTTTCACCCAGGGGGAAAAGGCTACACCTTC.

V and J are TRBV5-1 and TRBJ1-5; maybe TRBD1 (5 bases). The germline CDR1 and CDR2 sequences are SGHRS and YFSETQ. The CDR3 runs 14 residues. V lost 4 bases and J lost 4, with 12 bases in between. CDR3 amino acids: CASSIGDFNQPQHF. Written as DNA, the CDR3 is TGCGCCAGCAGCATCGGGGACTTTAATCAGCCCCAGCATTTT.

The chain joins TRBV10-2 to TRBJ2-7; 10 bases align to TRBD2. In germline, CDR1 is WSHSY, CDR2 SAAADI. Germline trimming cut 5 bases from V and 6 bases from J; bases unmatched to any gene: 7. This CDR3 has 14 residues. CDR3 DNA: TGCGCCAGCAGTTTAGCGGGGGGAGGTGGCGAGCAGTACTTC. Protein sequence: CASSLAGGGGEQYF.

J is TRBJ2-5 and V is TRBV9; 8 positions agree with TRBD2. This CDR3 contains 16 residues. Germline assignment: CDR1 SGDLS and CDR2 YYNGEE. V dropped 4 bases and J dropped 2; count of bases not matched to a gene: 10. CDR3 in amino acids: CASSSSIAGIQETQYF. The CDR3 coding sequence is TGTGCCAGCAGCAGTTCGATAGCGGGGATTCAAGAGACCCAGTACTTC. The complete variable domain, with remaining parts taken from reference TRBV9 and TRBJ2-5, reads DSGVTQTPKHLITATGQRVTLRCSPRSGDLSVYWYQQSLDQGLQFLIQYYNGEERAKGNILERFSAQQFPDLHSELNLSSLELGDSALYFCASSSSIAGIQETQYFGPGTRLLVL.

V gene TRBV28 combines with J gene TRBJ2-7; 8 nucleotides agree with TRBD2. The CDR3 length is 16 residues. The V gene's germline CDR1 is MDHEN and CDR2 SYDVKM. The V segment lost 4 bases and the J segment 3 bases; nucleotides outside the gene matches: 11. The CDR3 region has the DNA TGTGCCAGCAGTTCAGCGGGAGCTTTGGGGATCTACGAGCAGTACTTC. The encoded protein is CASSSAGALGIYEQYF.

The chain carries TRBV19 and TRBJ1-6; D ambiguous. The germline V gene has CDR1 LNHDA and CDR2 SQIVND (reference sequence). V was cut by 7 bases and J by 10 bases, with 14 bases left in between. CDR3 size: 13 residues. The CDR3 DNA reads as TGTGCCAGTACCACGCAGCCGGGGTCACCCCTCCACTTT. This codes for CASTTQPGSPLHF.

The CDR3 sequence is CASSNRTSVTETQYF. In DNA form, the CDR3 reads TGTGCCAGCAGCAACAGGACTAGCGTCACAGAGACCCAGTACTTC. V gene TRBV13 combines with J gene TRBJ2-5; 9 bases map to TRBD2. Trimming at V came to 5 bases and at J to 4 bases, leaving 8 bases not matched to a gene. The CDR3 is made up of 15 amino acids. Germline V lookup: CDR1 PRHDT, CDR2 FYEKMQ (reference sequence).

The chain has TRBV29-1 and TRBJ1-2; D possibly corresponds to TRBD1 (5 bases). Trimming shortened V by 8 bases and J by 5 bases, and 15 bases separated the two germline ends. CDR3 length equals 12 residues. Germline-derived CDR1 and CDR2 are SQVTM and ANQGSEA. The CDR3 here is CSSRADTYGYTF. The CDR3, as DNA: TGCAGCTCCCGGGCGGACACATATGGCTACACCTTC.

The chain joins TRBV30 to TRBJ1-1; perhaps TRBD1 as D (5 bases). V lost 1 base and J 6 bases, leaving 12 bases between the germline ends. Germline-derived CDR1 and CDR2 are GTSNPN and SVGIG (reference sequence). This CDR3 spans 13 amino acids. As DNA, the CDR3 is TGTGCCTGGAGTGAGGGGATTCGGGCTGAAGCTTTCTTT. Encoded protein: CAWSEGIRAEAFF.

The chain links TRBV5-1 to TRBJ2-5, with no clear D. TRBJ2-7 explains the end of the DNA better; the J call may be wrong. CDR1 is SGHRS, CDR2 YFSETQ, per germline. CDR3 length: 13 amino acids. In DNA form, the CDR3 reads TGCGCCAGCAGTGTTAGGCGCGGTTACGAGCAGTACTTC. It yields the protein CASSVRRGYEQYF.

CDR3 nucleotide sequence: TGTGCCAGCAGCCCTCCCGCGGAGGCGCAGAGCTCCTACGAGCAGTACTTC. Its protein is CASSPPAEAQSSYEQYF. This chain uses TRBV7-9 with TRBJ2-5; D may be TRBD2 (5 bases). The DNA matches TRBJ2-7 better at its end, which makes the J call doubtful. CDR1 is SEHNR, CDR2 FQNEAQ, per germline (reference sequence). The CDR3 runs 17 residues.

The J gene is TRBJ1-1, the V gene TRBV10-3, with 7 bases identical to TRBD1. Germline values: CDR1 ENHRY, CDR2 SYGVKD. The ends lost 6 bases at V and 5 bases at J; junction bases unmatched: 12. The CDR3 consists of 15 residues. Here the CDR3 reads CAISPTAGGETEAFF. In DNA form, the CDR3 reads TGTGCCATCAGCCCTACAGCAGGGGGTGAAACTGAAGCTTTCTTT.

V is TRBV2 and J is TRBJ1-5, with D possibly matching TRBD1 (5 bases). CDR3 length equals 15 residues. Germline values: CDR1 SNHLY, CDR2 FYNNEI. Trimming took off 1 base at V and 6 bases at J, with 13 bases between the two ends. DNA of the CDR3: TGTGCCAGCAGTGAAGGGGTAAGGGGAAGTCAGCCCCAGCATTTT. This sequence encodes CASSEGVRGSQPQHF.

Turning to this clone: This specimen includes other DNA sequences encoding the same CDR3. The rearrangement joins TRBV15 to TRBJ2-5; 7 bases map to TRBD2. V was clipped by 1 base and J by 2 bases; unmatched bases: 1. CDR3 length: 14 residues. Germline V lookup: CDR1 LNHNV, CDR2 YYDKDF (reference sequence). The CDR3: CATSRGGGQETQYF. CDR3 sequence (DNA): TGTGCCACCAGCAGAGGGGGGGGACAAGAGACCCAGTACTTC.

This chain links TRBV7-9 with TRBJ1-2; possibly TRBD1 for D (6 bases). CDR1 SEHNR and CDR2 FQNEAQ come from the germline V gene (reference sequence). The CDR3 spans 15 residues. V dropped 5 bases and J dropped 4 bases, with 17 bases sitting between them. Here the CDR3 reads CASSPRMGGPYGYTF. Here the CDR3 DNA reads TGTGCCAGCAGCCCGAGGATGGGGGGGCCCTATGGCTACACCTTC.

The chain links TRBV19 to TRBJ1-5; TRBD1 matches at 7 bases. CDR1 LNHDA and CDR2 SQIVND come from the germline V gene (reference sequence). This CDR3 contains 15 residues. Losses at the gene ends were 3 bases for V and 4 bases for J; bases not matched to a gene: 6. The CDR3 region is CASSISTGYNQPQHF. CDR3 nucleotides: TGTGCCAGTAGTATTTCGACAGGGTATAATCAGCCCCAGCATTTT.

V and J are TRBV2 and TRBJ1-1; TRBD1 aligns across 8 bases. Germline CDR1 SNHLY, CDR2 FYNNEI. The CDR3 is 14 residues long. The junction had 4 bases not matched to a gene; V was cut back by 6 bases and J by 1 base. The CDR3, as DNA: TGTGCCAGCAGCCAAGGACAGGGGAACACTGAAGCTTTCTTT. Encoded protein: CASSQGQGNTEAFF.